This T cell receptor beta chain came from a study of cytomegalovirus exposure and HLA in healthy donors. Study-level findings and limits: In a later analysis, HLA-C alleles had the fewest associated TCRs, DRB1 alleles the most. One variant, a missense change in DCLRE1C, was linked in a later analysis to TCR beta V- and J-gene trimming.

It was with 60 Vbeta and 13 Jbeta primers that the PCR ran. Libraries were prepared by immunoSEQ multiplex PCR; TCRdb keeps only in-frame clonotypes and omits some of them. The table shows 80,000 to 100,000 clones, with around 68% occurring only once. To note about this clone: Its matching antigen is unknown.

The CDR3 length is 15 residues. Looked up from germline, CDR1 is LNHDA and CDR2 is SQIVND (reference sequence). Trimming removed 2 bases from V and 0 bases from J; junction bases left unmatched: 2. The J gene is TRBJ2-7, the V gene TRBV19; TRBD2 matches 9 bases. This clonotype was sampled from a man between 45 and 60 years old in good health and CMV-seronegative. Specimen: PBMCs. The CDR3 nucleotides are TGTGCCAGTAGTATAATAGCGGGGGCCTCCTACGAGCAGTACTTC. Encoded protein: CASSIIAGASYEQYF.